This is a list of T cell receptor beta chains from one sample in a study of CD8+ T cells in alopecia areata. Sequenced by immunoSEQ multiplex PCR; TCRdb stores in-frame clones only, minus some. The sample lists a few thousand clones; 60% to 65% were seen once. The input for sequencing was skin, taken at week 34, from a patient treated with tofacitinib. Source of these receptors: a human donor with alopecia areata. Both conserved end residues are part of each CDR3. Each record gives: D gene, J gene, V gene, clone size, CDR3 protein, CDR3 DNA. The D gene is left open where the match is weak. Where a row states a size, it is once, few, many or the class of an expanded clone; other rows omit it.

d_gene: .; j_gene: TRBJ2-1; v_gene: TRBV10-1; abundance: few; CDR3aa: CASSESTVDEQFF; CDR3nt: TGCGCCAGCAGTGAGTCGACTGTGGATGAGCAGTTCTTC
d_gene: TRBD2; j_gene: TRBJ2-1; v_gene: TRBV19; abundance: once; CDR3aa: CASSESGSYNEQFF; CDR3nt: TGTGCCAGTAGTGAGAGCGGGAGCTACAATGAGCAGTTCTTC
d_gene: .; j_gene: TRBJ2-1; v_gene: TRBV19; abundance: .; CDR3aa: CASSILTSGPNNEQFF; CDR3nt: TGTGCCAGTAGTATTCTGACGAGCGGGCCTAACAATGAGCAGTTCTTC
d_gene: .; j_gene: TRBJ1-1; v_gene: TRBV6-6; abundance: .; CDR3aa: CASGEAFF; CDR3nt: TGTGCCAGCGGAGAAGCTTTCTTT
d_gene: .; j_gene: TRBJ1-1; v_gene: TRBV5-4; abundance: .; CDR3aa: CASSFPGHGAVTEAFF; CDR3nt: TGTGCCAGCAGCTTTCCGGGACACGGCGCGGTCACTGAAGCTTTCTTT
d_gene: .; j_gene: TRBJ1-2; v_gene: TRBV7-2; abundance: .; CDR3aa: CASSLGVVRDYGYTF; CDR3nt: TGTGCCAGCAGCTTGGGGGTGGTCAGAGACTATGGCTACACCTTC
d_gene: .; j_gene: TRBJ2-3; v_gene: TRBV5-8; abundance: .; CDR3aa: CASSWGATDTQYF; CDR3nt: TGTGCCAGCAGCTGGGGGGCCACAGATACGCAGTATTTT
d_gene: TRBD1; j_gene: TRBJ2-7; v_gene: TRBV5-8; abundance: few; CDR3aa: CASSEGGTGMIYEQYF; CDR3nt: TGTGCCAGCAGCGAAGGGGGGACAGGGATGATTTACGAGCAGTACTTC
d_gene: .; j_gene: TRBJ1-1; v_gene: TRBV10-1; abundance: .; CDR3aa: CASSESRARGAFF; CDR3nt: TGCGCCAGCAGTGAGTCGCGGGCGCGGGGAGCTTTCTTT
d_gene: .; j_gene: TRBJ1-2; v_gene: TRBV28; abundance: few; CDR3aa: CASSHGGANIYNYGYTF; CDR3nt: TGTGCCAGCAGCCATGGGGGGGCGAACATTTATAACTATGGCTACACCTTC
d_gene: .; j_gene: TRBJ1-3; v_gene: TRBV7-9; abundance: .; CDR3aa: CASSPGSNGSDTGNTIYF; CDR3nt: TGTGCCAGCAGCCCAGGGAGTAATGGTTCGGACACTGGAAACACCATATATTTT
d_gene: .; j_gene: TRBJ2-7; v_gene: TRBV29-1; abundance: .; CDR3aa: CSAGQGRTTDEQYF; CDR3nt: TGCAGCGCTGGCCAGGGCAGGACGACGGACGAGCAGTACTTC
d_gene: .; j_gene: TRBJ2-7; v_gene: TRBV6-1; abundance: .; CDR3aa: CASSELAPFYEQYF; CDR3nt: TGTGCCAGCAGTGAACTAGCGCCGTTCTACGAGCAGTACTTC
d_gene: .; j_gene: TRBJ1-4; v_gene: TRBV6-6; abundance: .; CDR3aa: CASRSPTGTHEKLFF; CDR3nt: TGTGCCAGCAGGTCACCTACAGGGACTCATGAAAAACTGTTTTTT
d_gene: TRBD2; j_gene: TRBJ2-3; v_gene: TRBV5-1; abundance: .; CDR3aa: CASSRTSGHTDTQYF; CDR3nt: TGCGCCAGCAGCCGTACTAGCGGCCACACAGATACGCAGTATTTT
d_gene: TRBD2; j_gene: TRBJ2-2; v_gene: TRBV23-1; abundance: .; CDR3aa: CASIQSGGRDTGELFF; CDR3nt: TGCGCCAGCATTCAGTCAGGAGGGAGGGACACCGGGGAGCTGTTTTTT
d_gene: TRBD2; j_gene: TRBJ2-1; v_gene: TRBV6-5; abundance: large; CDR3aa: CASSQLAGGPHEQFF; CDR3nt: TGTGCCAGCAGCCAACTAGCGGGAGGGCCCCATGAGCAGTTCTTC
d_gene: .; j_gene: TRBJ2-2; v_gene: TRBV5-1; abundance: .; CDR3aa: CASSLVEGTTGELFF; CDR3nt: TGCGCCAGCAGCTTGGTGGAGGGGACCACCGGGGAGCTGTTTTTT
d_gene: .; j_gene: TRBJ1-2; v_gene: TRBV4-1; abundance: large; CDR3aa: CASSQEVTGRKHGYTF; CDR3nt: TGCGCCAGCAGCCAAGAGGTTACAGGGCGAAAGCATGGCTACACCTTC
d_gene: .; j_gene: TRBJ1-2; v_gene: TRBV27; abundance: .; CDR3aa: CASSPIGNYGYTF; CDR3nt: TGTGCCAGCAGCCCCATCGGGAACTATGGCTACACCTTC
d_gene: .; j_gene: TRBJ2-7; v_gene: TRBV5-1; abundance: .; CDR3aa: CASSPVRDSLNNEQYF; CDR3nt: TGCGCCAGCAGCCCGGTCCGGGACTCATTAAACAACGAGCAGTACTTC
d_gene: TRBD1; j_gene: TRBJ1-5; v_gene: TRBV6-5; abundance: .; CDR3aa: CASRTTGGGQPQHF; CDR3nt: TGTGCCAGCAGGACGACAGGGGGGGGACAGCCCCAGCATTTT
d_gene: .; j_gene: TRBJ1-4; v_gene: TRBV5-1; abundance: .; CDR3aa: CASGDGSSTTNEKLFF; CDR3nt: TGCGCCAGCGGGGATGGGAGTTCCACAACTAATGAAAAACTGTTTTTT
d_gene: TRBD1; j_gene: TRBJ2-7; v_gene: TRBV19; abundance: few; CDR3aa: CASKGDRGAYEQYF; CDR3nt: TGTGCCAGTAAGGGGGACAGGGGGGCCTACGAGCAGTACTTC
d_gene: .; j_gene: TRBJ2-7; v_gene: TRBV7-9; abundance: .; CDR3aa: CASSFGQATSFYAQYF; CDR3nt: TGTGCCAGCAGCTTCGGACAGGCCACTAGCTTCTACGCGCAGTACTTC
d_gene: .; j_gene: TRBJ1-1; v_gene: TRBV30; abundance: .; CDR3aa: CAWSPGLGTEAFF; CDR3nt: TGTGCCTGGAGCCCCGGGCTGGGCACTGAAGCTTTCTTT
d_gene: .; j_gene: TRBJ2-3; v_gene: TRBV5-6; abundance: .; CDR3aa: CASSLEYSDTQYF; CDR3nt: TGTGCCAGCAGCTTGGAATATTCAGATACGCAGTATTTT
d_gene: TRBD1; j_gene: TRBJ2-2; v_gene: TRBV6-6; abundance: .; CDR3aa: CASSTDRGAGELFF; CDR3nt: TGTGCCAGCAGTACGGACAGGGGGGCCGGGGAGCTGTTTTTT
d_gene: .; j_gene: TRBJ2-1; v_gene: TRBV10-3; abundance: .; CDR3aa: CAVALGTGEQFF; CDR3nt: TGTGCCGTTGCCCTAGGGACCGGTGAGCAGTTCTTC
d_gene: TRBD1; j_gene: TRBJ2-1; v_gene: TRBV18; abundance: once; CDR3aa: CASSVDRGYNEQFF; CDR3nt: TGTGCCAGCTCTGTGGACAGGGGCTACAATGAGCAGTTCTTC
d_gene: TRBD2; j_gene: TRBJ2-2; v_gene: TRBV4-1; abundance: .; CDR3aa: CASSQVDMGLVFGELFF; CDR3nt: TGCGCCAGCAGCCAAGTTGATATGGGACTAGTGTTCGGGGAGCTGTTTTTT
d_gene: .; j_gene: TRBJ1-1; v_gene: TRBV5-1; abundance: .; CDR3aa: CASSLDGVNTEAFF; CDR3nt: TGCGCCAGCAGCTTGGACGGGGTAAACACTGAAGCTTTCTTT
d_gene: .; j_gene: TRBJ2-7; v_gene: TRBV9; abundance: .; CDR3aa: CASSNRDGAYEQYF; CDR3nt: TGTGCCAGCAGCAACCGGGACGGAGCCTACGAGCAGTACTTC
d_gene: TRBD2; j_gene: TRBJ2-5; v_gene: TRBV10-1; abundance: few; CDR3aa: CASSDRTSGAQEQYF; CDR3nt: TGCGCCAGCAGTGACCGGACTAGCGGCGCCCAAGAGCAGTACTTC
d_gene: .; j_gene: TRBJ2-3; v_gene: TRBV7-2; abundance: .; CDR3aa: CASSLRTPTDTQYF; CDR3nt: TGTGCCAGCAGCTTACGAACCCCCACAGATACGCAGTATTTT
d_gene: .; j_gene: TRBJ2-7; v_gene: TRBV11-2; abundance: .; CDR3aa: CASSLVPLKGEVQIYEQYF; CDR3nt: TGTGCCAGCAGCTTAGTCCCACTCAAGGGTGAGGTCCAAATTTACGAGCAGTACTTC
d_gene: TRBD2; j_gene: TRBJ2-7; v_gene: TRBV27; abundance: .; CDR3aa: CASSLWIAGEQYF; CDR3nt: TGTGCCAGCAGTCTCTGGATCGCGGGAGAGCAGTATTTC
d_gene: TRBD1; j_gene: TRBJ1-1; v_gene: TRBV19; abundance: .; CDR3aa: CASSNTGTGGLNTEAFF; CDR3nt: TGTGCCAGTAGTAATACCGGGACAGGGGGCCTGAACACTGAAGCTTTCTTT
d_gene: .; j_gene: TRBJ2-2; v_gene: TRBV23-1; abundance: .; CDR3aa: CASSQCWERELFF; CDR3nt: TGCGCCAGCAGTCAGTGTTGGGAGCGGGAGCTGTTTTTT
d_gene: .; j_gene: TRBJ2-3; v_gene: TRBV15; abundance: .; CDR3aa: CATSRVTFGGRTQYF; CDR3nt: TGTGCCACCAGCAGAGTCACGTTTGGGGGGCGTACGCAGTATTTT
d_gene: .; j_gene: TRBJ2-1; v_gene: TRBV6-1; abundance: .; CDR3aa: CASSSPGGINEQFF; CDR3nt: TGTGCCAGCAGTTCCCCCGGGGGCATCAATGAGCAGTTCTTC
d_gene: .; j_gene: TRBJ1-5; v_gene: TRBV2; abundance: .; CDR3aa: CASSEQGSGQPQHF; CDR3nt: TGTGCCAGCAGTGAACAGGGGTCTGGGCAGCCCCAGCATTTT
d_gene: TRBD1; j_gene: TRBJ2-5; v_gene: TRBV6-5; abundance: .; CDR3aa: CASRDRGRFRETQYF; CDR3nt: TGTGCCAGCAGGGACAGGGGGAGATTCCGAGAGACCCAGTACTTC
d_gene: TRBD1; j_gene: TRBJ1-2; v_gene: TRBV5-1; abundance: .; CDR3aa: CASRPDRGLKGYTF; CDR3nt: TGCGCCAGCAGACCGGACAGGGGGCTGAAGGGCTACACCTTC
d_gene: .; j_gene: TRBJ2-6; v_gene: TRBV6-6; abundance: .; CDR3aa: CASRTGLEANVLTF; CDR3nt: TGTGCCAGCAGAACAGGGCTTGAGGCCAACGTCCTGACTTTC
d_gene: TRBD1; j_gene: TRBJ1-4; v_gene: TRBV6-6; abundance: .; CDR3aa: CASRTGTVQGELFF; CDR3nt: TGTGCCAGCAGAACCGGGACAGTACAAGGGGAACTGTTTTTT
d_gene: .; j_gene: TRBJ1-3; v_gene: TRBV5-6; abundance: .; CDR3aa: CASSPGQRTAGNTIYF; CDR3nt: TGTGCCAGCAGCCCCGGACAGAGGACGGCTGGAAACACCATATATTTT
d_gene: .; j_gene: TRBJ2-3; v_gene: TRBV27; abundance: .; CDR3aa: CASSLSGMTQYF; CDR3nt: TGTGCCAGCAGTTTATCAGGGATGACGCAGTATTTT
d_gene: .; j_gene: TRBJ1-1; v_gene: TRBV6-1; abundance: .; CDR3aa: CASSVSIRRVNTEAFF; CDR3nt: TGTGCCAGCAGTGTTAGTATAAGACGGGTGAACACTGAAGCTTTCTTT